Shown below are 12 T cell receptor beta chains from a single sample sequenced in a study of shared clonotypes between healthy human individuals. Sequencing used immunoSEQ multiplex PCR; TCRdb keeps in-frame clones, though not all of them. This table has approximately 2.1 million clones, 93% appearing once. The sequencing input was naive CD4+ T cells from PBMCs. The subset: CD45RA+ positively selected. The source is a man younger than 35 in good health. Some clones in this sample may be carry-over from other donors' samples.

This clone was counted between two and nine times. The chain employs TRBV10-3 and TRBJ1-1, with 8 bases fitting TRBD1. CDR3 length: 14 residues. Per germline, CDR1 ENHRY and CDR2 SYGVKD. Germline trimming cut 5 bases from V and 7 bases from J; bases unmatched to any gene: 9. For the CDR3, the DNA is TGTGCCATCAGTAGCCCAGGGGGCGACAATGAAGCTTTCTTT. Translation: CAISSPGGDNEAFF.

This chain connects TRBV9 to TRBJ2-1, with 8 bases matching TRBD2. Looked up from germline, CDR1 is SGDLS and CDR2 is YYNGEE. Trimming cost V 4 bases and J 2 bases; bases outside gene matches: 5. The CDR3 spans 15 residues. Written as DNA, the CDR3 is TGTGCCAGCAGCCATACTAGCGGTCCCTACAATGAGCAGTTCTTC. Its protein product is CASSHTSGPYNEQFF.

V is TRBV27 and J is TRBJ1-1, with D unresolved. The germline V gene encodes CDR1 MNHEY and CDR2 SMNVEV (reference sequence). V was shortened by 5 bases and J by 0 bases, with 7 bases between the two germline ends. There are 13 residues in the CDR3. CDR3: CASSHRMNTEAFF. In nucleotides, the CDR3 is TGTGCCAGCAGTCATAGGATGAACACTGAAGCTTTCTTT.

The V gene is TRBV28, the J gene TRBJ1-4; the D gene is possibly TRBD1 (6 bases). CDR3 length: 15 amino acids. With 6 bases removed from V and 5 bases from J, the gap between germline ends came to 16 bases. Germline V lookup: CDR1 MDHEN, CDR2 SYDVKM. DNA of the CDR3: TGTGCCAGCAGCCAAGGGGGGGGAGAGAATGAAAAACTGTTTTTT. Translation: CASSQGGGENEKLFF.

The rearrangement joins TRBV5-6 to TRBJ2-7; 8 bases are shared with TRBD2. This CDR3 has 15 amino acids. After removal of 4 bases from V and 0 bases from J, the junction contained 6 bases not matched to a gene. The V gene's germline CDR1 is SGHDT and CDR2 YYEEEE. For the CDR3, the DNA is TGTGCCAGCAGCGGGGCGGGGGGAAGCTCCTACGAGCAGTACTTC. It is translated as CASSGAGGSSYEQYF.

The chain couples TRBV28 to TRBJ1-5; no clear D gene. Trimming took off 7 bases at V and 3 bases at J, with 16 bases between the two ends. Germline loops: CDR1 MDHEN, CDR2 SYDVKM. The CDR3 runs to 15 residues. As DNA, the CDR3 is TGTGCCAGCAAAAGGAGTAGTGGCTACAATCAGCCCCAGCATTTT. The encoded protein is CASKRSSGYNQPQHF.

The chain is built from TRBV11-2 and TRBJ2-7; 15 nucleotides align to TRBD2. Germline assignment: CDR1 SGHAT and CDR2 FQNNGV. Trimming removed 6 bases from V and 2 bases from J; junction bases left unmatched: 5. The CDR3 loop spans 16 amino acids. This CDR3 reads CASRNGLAGGPYEQYF. The CDR3, as DNA: TGTGCCAGCAGGAACGGACTAGCGGGAGGGCCCTACGAGCAGTACTTC. Full variable domain (rest looked up from reference TRBV11-2 and TRBJ2-7): EAGVAQSPRYKIIEKRQSVAFWCNPISGHATLYWYQQILGQGPKLLIQFQNNGVVDDSQLPKDRFSAERLKGVDSTLKIQPAKLEDSAVYLCASRNGLAGGPYEQYFGPGTRLTVT.

The table lists this clone with a count of one. At the DNA level, this CDR3 is encoded by other sequences in the same sample as well. The chain couples TRBV12-5 to TRBJ2-3; a possible D gene is TRBD2 (6 bases). Germline V gives CDR1 LGHNT, CDR2 FRNRAP. This CDR3 region has 14 residues. Trimming shortened V by 4 bases and J by 0 bases, and 8 bases separated the two germline ends. The chain's CDR3 is CASGSSGSTDTQYF. The CDR3 nucleotides read TGTGCTAGTGGTTCCAGCGGGAGCACAGATACGCAGTATTTT.

The chain couples TRBV2 to TRBJ1-2; no reliable D call. The CDR3 loop spans 15 amino acids. Per germline, CDR1 SNHLY and CDR2 FYNNEI. Trimming pared 6 bases from V and 6 bases from J, leaving 20 bases between. The CDR3 DNA reads TGTGCCAGCAGGGTGGTTGGGTTCTCCCGTGATGGCTACACCTTC. Translated, it gives CASRVVGFSRDGYTF.

Comment on this clone: The sample carries other DNA sequences with the same CDR3. The chain combines TRBV7-2 with TRBJ2-4, with TRBD2 identical over 7 bases. Germline V gives CDR1 SGHTA, CDR2 FQGNSA. The CDR3 loop spans 13 amino acids. The trim removed 2 bases at V and 8 bases at J, leaving 3 bases unmatched. The CDR3 here is CASSLRGSDIQYF. CDR3 nucleotides: TGTGCCAGCAGCTTACGCGGGAGCGACATTCAGTACTTC.

This rearrangement joins TRBV30 to TRBJ2-2; D is possibly TRBD1 or TRBD2 (5 bases each). This CDR3 region has 12 residues. The V gene's germline CDR1 is GTSNPN and CDR2 SVGIG (reference sequence). The ends were cut back, 4 bases at V and 5 bases at J, with 8 bases in the middle. CDR3 in DNA: TGTGCCTGGACGGGGCTTACCGGGGAGCTGTTTTTT. The encoded protein is CAWTGLTGELFF.

This clone came up a few times. The sample carries other DNA sequences with the same CDR3. V gene TRBV11-2 combines with J gene TRBJ2-7, with TRBD1 matching 8 bases. Trimming took 3 bases from V and 2 from J; bases not matched to a gene: 3. Germline V gene sequence: CDR1 SGHAT, CDR2 FQNNGV. This CDR3 region has 14 residues. This CDR3 is CASSFGTGPYEQYF. The CDR3 coding sequence is TGTGCCAGCAGCTTCGGGACAGGCCCCTACGAGCAGTACTTC.